This T cell receptor (beta chain) was recovered during a study of cytomegalovirus exposure and HLA in healthy donors. General study points: Previous analysis showed most TCR beta V segments were productive about 90% or about 30% of the time. Later genetic work tied a missense DCLRE1C variant to beta-chain V and J trimming.

Germline V gives CDR1 SGDLS, CDR2 YYNGEE. V lost 0 bases and J lost 4, with 10 bases in between. The CDR3 length is 15 residues. As regards this clone: Its matching antigen is unknown.

The PCR ran on 60 Vbeta and 13 Jbeta primers. Measured with immunoSEQ multiplex PCR; TCRdb has only the in-frame clones, and not every one. The sample yields about 150,000 clones, 79% seen once. This TCR was sampled from a man between 45 and 60 years old in good health and CMV-seropositive. The chain is built from TRBV9 and TRBJ1-4; D remains unclear. Input material: PBMCs. CDR3: CASSVVPGNNEKLFF. The CDR3 nucleotides read TGTGCCAGCAGCGTAGTACCGGGAAATAATGAAAAACTGTTTTTT.